The source of this T cell receptor beta chain is a study of blood T cells in healthy people across ages. Study-wide results and limits: Estimated diversity that came from one million T cells was considered an underestimate. Fewer expanded clones and more diversity marked long-lived versus aged donors. Age advanced and TCR beta diversity per million T cells fell, roughly linearly.

The CDR3 is 14 residues long. Trimming left V 5 bases short and J 5 bases short, with 13 bases between. In germline, CDR1 is SEHNR, CDR2 FQNEAQ (reference sequence). On this clonotype itself: Antigen specificity is unknown.

Sample-barcoded 5' priming and a J-beta primer mix drove a second PCR of 7 to 11 cycles. In TCRdb, the 5' RACE reads were re-called with MiXCR into one record per CDR3 protein. The top ten clones hold about an eighth of a sample with about 1.1 million distinct CDR3 sequences, roughly two fifths of them seen once. The sequence was collected from a man younger than 35 in good health. V is TRBV7-9 and J is TRBJ2-1; D might be TRBD2 (6 bases). Sequenced material: blood. The CDR3 DNA is TGTGCCAGCAGCCCGGGACTCCCCGACAATGAGCAGTTCTTC. Amino acid sequence: CASSPGLPDNEQFF.